This TCR beta chain appears in the sequencing data of a study of blood T cell repertoires in COVID-19. V shed 6 bases and J shed 4 bases, with 11 bases lying between them. The CDR3 extends over 13 amino acids. Germline V gene data show CDR1 as MNHEY and CDR2 as SVGAGI. Authors' data handling: Amplified reference gene primers provided the basis for estimating nucleated cell counts. Generated by immunoSEQ multiplex PCR, the TCRdb table keeps only in-frame clones and is missing some. The DNA was the basis for D and trimming; V, J and clone size are from that table. The table includes about 200,000 clones, 89% detected once.

Sequenced: PBMCs or T cells enriched from blood (not recorded which). This chain connects TRBV6-5 to TRBJ2-3; D not resolved. The source of this sequence is a woman between 40 and 55 years old with acute COVID-19. For the CDR3, the DNA is TGTGCCAGCAGCTCTTACGTAGCAGATACGCAGTATTTT. Translation gives CASSSYVADTQYF.